This T cell receptor beta chain was recorded in a study of T cells in localized non-small cell lung cancer. Overall study results and limits: Because sequencing included only one region (of the tumor), heterogeneity remains possible. A denser population of T cells in blood accompanied longer overall survival. Appearing in adjacent lung were a median about 59 of the top 100 tumor clones. Among the tissues sampled, uninvolved adjacent lung had the highest T cell clonality, above tumor.

Points on this clone: The antigen is undetermined.

Trimming took 6 bases from V and 4 from J; bases not matched to a gene: 7. The CDR3 is made up of 14 amino acids. The germline V gene encodes CDR1 LNHDA and CDR2 SQIVND (reference sequence). Sequenced by immunoSEQ multiplex PCR; TCRdb stores in-frame clones only, minus some. The table shows 50,000 to 55,000 clones, with around nine tenths occurring only once. This chain links TRBV19 with TRBJ2-7, with 9 nucleotides matching TRBD1. The sequences come from PBMCs, collected before any cancer treatment. The sequence was obtained from a female donor with stage II lung adenocarcinoma. CDR3 region: CASSTGTGSYEQYF. The CDR3 DNA sequence: TGTGCCAGTAGCACCGGGACAGGGAGTTACGAGCAGTACTTC. The full variable domain, in which reference TRBV19 and TRBJ2-7 provide the parts outside the CDR3, is DGGITQSPKYLFRKEGQNVTLSCEQNLNHDAMYWYRQDPGQGLRLIYYSQIVNDFQKGDIAEGYSVSREKKESFPLTVTSAQKNPTAFYLCASSTGTGSYEQYFGPGTRLTVT.